The T cell receptor beta chain under discussion was sequenced for a study of T-cell memory formation after mild COVID-19. Study-level results: Day 15 to 85 contracting clones showed balanced CD4/CD8; later expanders leaned CD4+.

This clonotype occurred a few times. What it recognizes is unknown. V gave up 9 bases and J gave up 12 bases, with 19 bases separating them. CDR3 size: 12 residues. Germline assignment: CDR1 KGHDR and CDR2 SFDVKD. TCRdb re-called the 5' RACE reads through MiXCR, storing one row per CDR3 protein. The data contain roughly 560,000 distinct CDR3 sequences, about a fifth of them singletons. The V call is TRBV24-1, the J call TRBJ1-1, with D possibly TRBD1 on 6 matching bases. Sequencing input: PBMCs or a T cell subset sorted from them (not recorded which). The sequence was obtained from an adult woman who had mild COVID-19 (a few samples of this study predate the infection). Cell type and time point are not known. The CDR3 DNA sequence: TGTGCCACCCCTAAAACCGGGGGCGTGACTTTCTTT. Protein product: CATPKTGGVTFF.